This T cell receptor beta chain stems from a study of T cell responses to AZD1222 COVID-19 vaccine (dated by TCRdb to about 2021). With regard to the full study: AZD1222 recipients with second doses at about 4 weeks or about 12 weeks were pooled, because spike-specific TCR depth and breadth did not differ between schedules. TCR sequencing covered more than 230 trial participants: about 210 given two doses of AZD1222 and about 26 given two doses of MenACWY control vaccine. Trial participants were enrolled by age into 18-55, 56-69 and 70-plus year subgroups, with around 140, 26 and 57 TCR-sequenced participants respectively.

Summary of the overall study and its limitations: Nearly half of unique spike-specific TCRs reportedly recognized epitopes outside regions mutated in the B.1.351 and B.1.1.7 variants. The vaccine-associated CD4 TCRs covered the entire spike protein, and the dominant responses fell in regions 160-218 and 743-854. A significant rise in spike-specific TCR breadth and depth was observed after two AZD1222 doses relative to day 0 and relative to MenACWY recipients. Because no day 14 peak-response samples were available, the repertoires could be characterized only after the peak T cell response. Participants were mostly white British and included more females than males, and it was suggested by the authors that clonal diversity may have been underestimated. In the small 56-69-year group, the increase in depth fell short of significance, most likely because of low power. Conclusions about previously exposed vaccinees are limited, since just a handful of AZD1222 recipients were seropositive for SARS-CoV-2 at baseline.

The CDR3 regions of human TCRbeta chains were analyzed by immunosequencing. Regarding the original processing steps: Repertoire TCRs were checked for matches against a reference library of SARS-CoV-2-specific TCRs that had been generated using the MIRA antigen-specificity platform. Breadth meant the fraction of unique TCRs that were SARS-CoV-2-associated, whereas depth meant the fraction of total T cells that were SARS-CoV-2-associated. Each spike-specific TCR was assigned to its reactive spike region and to a CD4 or CD8 class using the MIRA data. Log10-transformed breadth and depth values were compared by one-way ANOVA with Sidak's multiple comparisons tests. TCRdb holds this immuneACCESS table with in-frame rearrangements only. Some clones are missing; in checked studies, unresolved V genes explain under half, and the rest has no known cause. V and J calls and clone size are those listed in that table; D and trimming were worked out from the DNA. This sample comprises about 190,000 clones, more than 75% of them detected only once. Approximately 0.98% of the sample goes to the ten largest clones.

The CDR3 measures 11 amino acids from cysteine to phenylalanine. Only CDR3 DNA is held: 33 bases, read in frame from base 1. V is shortened by 4 bases, J by 5 bases, and the region joining them spans 6 bases. A word on this clone: What antigen it recognizes has not been identified. Nothing much larger sits one base from this clone, and base qualities are not available.

Explained via the paper, the time point label denotes: baseline before first vaccination. The vaccinee samples were drawn from two UK trials, COV001 and COV002, one of which was a single-blind randomized controlled phase 2/3 trial testing AZD1222 (ChAdOx1 nCoV-19) in healthy adults. Trial participant PBMC samples were collected at day 0 and day 28 after the second dose for TCRbeta chain sequencing. The chain joins TRBV12-3 or TRBV12-4 to TRBJ2-7, with no D gene named confidently. This specimen was peripheral blood, taken on day 0 of AZD1222 vaccination. The sequence came from an adult in good health. At the DNA level, the sequence is TGTGCCAGCAGTTCCCTGGACGAGCAGTACTTC. Translated, this is CASSSLDEQYF.